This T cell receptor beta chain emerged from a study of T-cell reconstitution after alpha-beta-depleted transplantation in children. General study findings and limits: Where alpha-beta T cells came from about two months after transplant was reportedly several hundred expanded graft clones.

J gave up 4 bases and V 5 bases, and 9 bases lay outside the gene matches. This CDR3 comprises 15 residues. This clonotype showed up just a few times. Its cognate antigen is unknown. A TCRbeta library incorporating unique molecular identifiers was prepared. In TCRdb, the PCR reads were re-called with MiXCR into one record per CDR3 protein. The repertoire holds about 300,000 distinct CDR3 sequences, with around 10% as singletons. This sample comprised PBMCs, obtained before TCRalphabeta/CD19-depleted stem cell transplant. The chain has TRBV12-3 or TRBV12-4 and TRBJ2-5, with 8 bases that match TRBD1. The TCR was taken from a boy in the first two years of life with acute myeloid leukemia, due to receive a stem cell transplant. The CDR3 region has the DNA TGTGCCAGCAGTCCCATATTAGACAGGGGAGAGACCCAGTACTTC. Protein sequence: CASSPILDRGETQYF.